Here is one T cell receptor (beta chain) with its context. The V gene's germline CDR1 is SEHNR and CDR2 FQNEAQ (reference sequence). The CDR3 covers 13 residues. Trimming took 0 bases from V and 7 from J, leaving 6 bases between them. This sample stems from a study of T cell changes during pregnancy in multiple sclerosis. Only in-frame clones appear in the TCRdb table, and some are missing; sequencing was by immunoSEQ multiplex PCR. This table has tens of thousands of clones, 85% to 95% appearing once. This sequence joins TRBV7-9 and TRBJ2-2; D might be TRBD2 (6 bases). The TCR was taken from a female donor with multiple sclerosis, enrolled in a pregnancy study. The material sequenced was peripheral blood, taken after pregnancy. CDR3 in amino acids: CASSLAGGGELFF. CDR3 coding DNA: TGTGCCAGCAGCTTAGCCGGGGGCGGGGAGCTGTTTTTT.